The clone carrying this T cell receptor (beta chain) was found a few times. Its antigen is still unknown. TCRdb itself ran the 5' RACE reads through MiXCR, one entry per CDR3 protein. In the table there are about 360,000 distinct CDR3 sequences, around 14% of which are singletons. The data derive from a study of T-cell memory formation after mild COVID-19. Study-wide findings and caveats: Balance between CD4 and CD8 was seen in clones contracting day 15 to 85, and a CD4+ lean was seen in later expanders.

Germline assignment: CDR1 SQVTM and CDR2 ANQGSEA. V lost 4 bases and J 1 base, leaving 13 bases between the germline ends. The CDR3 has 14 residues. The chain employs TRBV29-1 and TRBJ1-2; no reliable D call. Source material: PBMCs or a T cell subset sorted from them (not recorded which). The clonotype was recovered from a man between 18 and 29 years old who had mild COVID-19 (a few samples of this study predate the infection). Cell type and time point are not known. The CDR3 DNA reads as TGCAGCGTTGTACCCGGGAACAATAACTATGGCTACACCTTC. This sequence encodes CSVVPGNNNYGYTF.